This T cell receptor (beta chain) derives from a study of shared clonotypes between healthy human individuals. Study-wide results and caveats: It was expected that sequencing depth would affect clonotype sharing among donors. Tissue TCR repertoires likely differ from these blood-only repertoires.

Remarks on this clone: Its antigen is unidentified.

Profiled with immunoSEQ multiplex PCR; TCRdb holds only in-frame clones, not every one. The data show about 510,000 clones, roughly 79% seen once. The CDR3 consists of 12 residues. Germline V lookup: CDR1 MNHNS, CDR2 SASEGT. The sequence came from a woman in her forties in good health. Some clones in this sample may be carry-over from other donors' samples. This chain links TRBV6-1 with TRBJ1-2; D is perhaps TRBD1 (6 bases). Specimen: PBMCs. CDR3 residues: CAGAHRGYGYTF. CDR3 bases: TGTGCGGGGGCCCACCGGGGGTATGGCTACACCTTC.